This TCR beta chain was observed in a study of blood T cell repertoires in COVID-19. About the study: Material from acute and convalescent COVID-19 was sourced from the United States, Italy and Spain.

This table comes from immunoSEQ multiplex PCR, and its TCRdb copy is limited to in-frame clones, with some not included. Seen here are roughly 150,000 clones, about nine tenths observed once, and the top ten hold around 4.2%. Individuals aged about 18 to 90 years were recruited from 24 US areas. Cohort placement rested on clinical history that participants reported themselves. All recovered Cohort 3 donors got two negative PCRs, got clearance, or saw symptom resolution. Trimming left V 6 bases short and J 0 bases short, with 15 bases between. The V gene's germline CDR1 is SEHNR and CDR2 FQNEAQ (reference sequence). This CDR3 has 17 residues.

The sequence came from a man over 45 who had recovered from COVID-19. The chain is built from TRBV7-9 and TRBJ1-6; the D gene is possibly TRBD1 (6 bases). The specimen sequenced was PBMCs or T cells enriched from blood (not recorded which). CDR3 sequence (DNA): TGTGCCAGCAGGCCGGACAGTCTGAGCTCCTATAATTCACCCCTCCACTTT. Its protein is CASRPDSLSSYNSPLHF.